The 15 T cell receptor beta chains presented below share a single source sample, sequenced in a study of graft-versus-host responses after intestinal transplantation. Their antigens are not known. The method was immunoSEQ multiplex PCR; TCRdb's version includes in-frame clones alone and lacks a portion of them. There are about 100,000 clones in the sample; roughly 90% occur only once, and roughly 0.95% lies in the top ten. Sequenced here: unstimulated CD4+ T cells sorted from spleen or lymph node cells, sampled before transplant. These TCRs come from a human donor who was the organ donor for an intestinal transplant.

This sequence joins TRBV5-1 and TRBJ1-6; D possibly corresponds to TRBD1 (5 bases). From germline, CDR1 is SGHRS and CDR2 YFSETQ. The CDR3 runs 14 residues. V was cut by 3 bases and J by 8 bases, with 12 bases left in between. The CDR3 coding sequence is TGCGCCAGCAGCTCCGGACTAGGGGATTCACCCCTCCACTTT. It codes for CASSSGLGDSPLHF. The full variable domain, completed using reference TRBV5-1 and TRBJ1-6, is KAGVTQTPRYLIKTRGQQVTLSCSPISGHRSVSWYQQTPGQGLQFLFEYFSETQRNKGNFPGRFSGRQFSNSRSEMNVSTLELGDSALYLCASSSGLGDSPLHFGNGTRLTVT.

The chain combines TRBV13 with TRBJ2-3; 12 bases line up with TRBD2. This CDR3 region has 16 residues. The germline V gene has CDR1 PRHDT and CDR2 FYEKMQ (reference sequence). J lost 2 bases, V lost 5 bases, and 5 bases had no gene match. The CDR3 spells CASSPRLAGATDTQYF. The CDR3 DNA sequence: TGTGCCAGCAGCCCTCGACTAGCGGGGGCCACAGATACGCAGTATTTT.

The chain recombines TRBV27 with TRBJ2-7; 12 nucleotides agree with TRBD1. V was clipped by 1 base and J by 5 bases; unmatched bases: 6. In germline, CDR1 is MNHEY, CDR2 SMNVEV (reference sequence). The CDR3 is 16 residues long. The CDR3 nucleotides read TGTGCCAGCAGTTTATGGGGGGGGACAGGGGGCCACGAGCAGTACTTC. Protein product: CASSLWGGTGGHEQYF.

V gene TRBV28 combines with J gene TRBJ1-2; 7 nucleotides align to TRBD1. The junction had 8 bases not matched to a gene; V was cut back by 6 bases and J by 4 bases. CDR3 length: 14 amino acids. Germline assignment: CDR1 MDHEN and CDR2 SYDVKM. CDR3 residues: CASSRGGQPYGYTF. For the CDR3, the DNA is TGTGCCAGCAGCCGGGGGGGACAGCCCTATGGCTACACCTTC.

The chain links TRBV28 to TRBJ2-5; tentatively, D is TRBD2 (6 bases). Trimming removed 2 bases at V and 1 base at J, with 8 bases between. Germline CDR1 MDHEN, CDR2 SYDVKM. The CDR3 totals 14 residues. CDR3 DNA: TGTGCCAGCAGTTTAAGGCGGGGCCAAGAGACCCAGTACTTC. It is translated as CASSLRRGQETQYF.

V and J are TRBV28 and TRBJ2-1; possible D gene TRBD2, 5 bases. Germline V CDR1 and CDR2: MDHEN, SYDVKM. The CDR3 consists of 15 residues. V lost 5 bases to trimming and J lost 4 bases, with 15 bases between them. In nucleotides, the CDR3 is TGTGCCAGCAGTACCCTCGAGGGTGGGTACAATGAGCAGTTCTTC. It encodes CASSTLEGGYNEQFF.

Only a few counts were recorded for this clone. This rearrangement joins TRBV6-1 to TRBJ1-2; maybe TRBD1 (5 bases). CDR3 length: 15 residues. Germline CDR1 MNHNS, CDR2 SASEGT. V was cut by 3 bases and J by 4 bases, with 15 bases left in between. The CDR3 sequence is CASSERDGGVYGYTF. CDR3 in DNA: TGTGCCAGCAGTGAGAGGGACGGAGGAGTCTATGGCTACACCTTC.

The rearrangement links TRBV28 to TRBJ1-5; unclear D gene. CDR1 is MDHEN, CDR2 SYDVKM, per germline. V was trimmed by 2 bases and J by 6 bases, leaving 8 bases between them. The CDR3 spans 13 residues. CDR3 loop: CASSLVRAQPQHF. CDR3 bases: TGTGCCAGCAGTTTAGTGAGGGCTCAGCCCCAGCATTTT.

The rearrangement uses TRBV7-2 and TRBJ1-5; D gene ambiguous. Trimming cost V 1 base and J 6 bases, with 4 bases left between them. This CDR3 comprises 12 residues. Germline lookup yields CDR1 SGHTA and CDR2 FQGNSA. Here the CDR3 DNA reads TGTGCCAGCAGCTTAGGGATTCAGCCCCAGCATTTT. This translates into CASSLGIQPQHF.

The CDR3 bases are TGTGCCAGCAGCTCGGGACATCCTTCACCCCTCCACTTT. Protein sequence: CASSSGHPSPLHF. This chain links TRBV11-2 with TRBJ1-6; a possible D gene is TRBD1 (6 bases). The CDR3 is made up of 13 amino acids. Trimming cost V 4 bases and J 9 bases, with 10 bases left between them. Germline assignment: CDR1 SGHAT and CDR2 FQNNGV. Supplemented by reference TRBV11-2 and TRBJ1-6, the full variable domain reads EAGVAQSPRYKIIEKRQSVAFWCNPISGHATLYWYQQILGQGPKLLIQFQNNGVVDDSQLPKDRFSAERLKGVDSTLKIQPAKLEDSAVYLCASSSGHPSPLHFGNGTRLTVT.

The gene calls are TRBV5-1 and TRBJ2-3; D may be TRBD1 or TRBD2 (6 bases each). CDR3 length: 14 residues. V was trimmed by 2 bases and J by 2 bases, leaving 9 bases between them. Germline assignment: CDR1 SGHRS and CDR2 YFSETQ. The CDR3, as DNA: TGCGCCAGCAGCTTAGGGGGGACCACAGATACGCAGTATTTT. It specifies CASSLGGTTDTQYF.

This rearrangement joins TRBV11-2 to TRBJ2-6; no clear D. V gave up 0 bases and J gave up 0 bases, with 6 bases separating them. This CDR3 comprises 16 residues. In germline, CDR1 is SGHAT, CDR2 FQNNGV. The chain's CDR3 is CASSLDNNSGANVLTF. The CDR3 nucleotides read TGTGCCAGCAGCTTAGACAACAACTCTGGGGCCAACGTCCTGACTTTC. Combining the CDR3 with reference TRBV11-2 and TRBJ2-6 gives the whole variable domain EAGVAQSPRYKIIEKRQSVAFWCNPISGHATLYWYQQILGQGPKLLIQFQNNGVVDDSQLPKDRFSAERLKGVDSTLKIQPAKLEDSAVYLCASSLDNNSGANVLTFGAGSRLTVL.

This clone was counted a single time. The chain recombines TRBV5-1 with TRBJ2-7; weak D call: TRBD1 (6 bases). V shed 4 bases and J shed 3 bases, with 11 bases lying between them. Germline V gives CDR1 SGHRS, CDR2 YFSETQ. The length of the CDR3 is 13 residues. CDR3 in DNA: TGCGCCAGCAGCCCGCTGACAGGCTACGAGCAGTACTTC. This gives the protein CASSPLTGYEQYF.

The gene calls are TRBV7-5 and TRBJ2-1; the DNA was not used to check the table's D call, TRBD1. TRBV7-5 is annotated as a pseudogene. The CDR3 length is 17 residues. CDR3 in amino acids: CVRSFRQGVKVRDEQFF. CDR3 coding DNA: TGTGTCAGAAGCTTCCGACAGGGTGTAAAGGTACGCGATGAGCAGTTCTTC.

This chain joins TRBV6-9 and TRBJ2-2, with D tentatively TRBD2 (5 bases). Germline V gene sequence: CDR1 MNHGY, CDR2 SVAAGI. The CDR3 has 16 amino acids. V gave up 1 base and J gave up 2 bases, with 11 bases separating them. This CDR3 is CASSYWRVGNTGELFF. The CDR3 nucleotides read TGTGCCAGCAGTTATTGGCGGGTAGGAAACACCGGGGAGCTGTTTTTT.